A selection of T cell receptor beta chains follows, all from one sample in a study of blood T cell repertoires in COVID-19. The assay was immunoSEQ multiplex PCR, and TCRdb's table has in-frame clones only and misses some. The sample includes more than 45,000 clones, 90% of them seen just once. The sample was peripheral blood. These receptors were obtained from a human donor in a cohort sampled during active COVID-19. The CDR3 runs from the conserved cysteine through the conserved F or W. D genes are given only for firm matches. The size of a clone is reported for some rows only, either as once, few or many, or as a class for expanded clones.

D gene	V gene	J gene	clone size	CDR3 DNA	CDR3 protein
NA	TRBV5-6	TRBJ1-1	NA	TGTGCCAGCAGCTTTAGCAGGAACACTGAAGCTTTCTTT	CASSFSRNTEAFF
NA	TRBV2	TRBJ1-1	NA	TGTGCCAGCAGTGGGACAGCCAACACTGAAGCTTTCTTT	CASSGTANTEAFF
TRBD1	TRBV6-5	TRBJ1-5	NA	TGTGCCAGCAGGGTGGGACAGGGCTACCAGCCCCAGCATTTT	CASRVGQGYQPQHF
TRBD1	TRBV4-1	TRBJ2-7	NA	TGCGCCAGCAGCCATCCCGGGACAGGGTATGGCGACGAGCAGTACTTC	CASSHPGTGYGDEQYF
NA	TRBV7-9	TRBJ1-5	NA	TGTGCCAGCAGCCAGACAGAGAGCAATCAGCCCCAGCATTTT	CASSQTESNQPQHF
NA	TRBV4-1	TRBJ1-5	NA	TGCGCCAGCAGCCAAGATGGGCAGATAAATCAGCCCCAGCATTTT	CASSQDGQINQPQHF
TRBD2	TRBV11-2	TRBJ2-3	once	TGTGCCAGCAGCTTAGCCCCTAGCGGAAGCACAGATACGCAGTATTTT	CASSLAPSGSTDTQYF
TRBD2	TRBV7-6	TRBJ2-1	NA	TGTGCCAGCAGCAGCATCGGGGGGGGCAATGAGCAGTTCTTC	CASSSIGGGNEQFF
NA	TRBV3-1/TRBV3-2	TRBJ2-1	once	TGTGCCAGCAGCCAAGAGCGGAATGAGCAGTTCTTC	CASSQERNEQFF
NA	TRBV6-1	TRBJ2-7	NA	TGTGCCAGCAGTGAATCACAGGACTACGAGCAGTACTTC	CASSESQDYEQYF
TRBD2	TRBV19	TRBJ2-7	once	TGTGCCAGTAAGAGAGACTCGGCGGGAGGGCCGGGCGAGCAGTACTTC	CASKRDSAGGPGEQYF
NA	TRBV12-3/TRBV12-4	TRBJ2-7	NA	TGTGCCAGCAGCTCGTCCCACGGGGACGAGCAGTACTTC	CASSSSHGDEQYF
TRBD2	TRBV2	TRBJ2-1	NA	TGTGCCAGCAGTGGACTACTAGCGTCGCGGGGTGAGCAGTTCTTC	CASSGLLASRGEQFF
NA	TRBV24-1	TRBJ2-3	NA	TGTGCCACCAGTGATCAAACCACTTCTAGCACAGATACGCAGTATTTT	CATSDQTTSSTDTQYF
TRBD2	TRBV6-2/TRBV6-3	TRBJ2-1	NA	TGTGCCAGCAGTTACTCCCTAGCGGGAAGCTCCTACAATGAGCAGTTCTTC	CASSYSLAGSSYNEQFF
NA	TRBV5-1	TRBJ2-2	NA	TGCGCCAGCAGCTTACCCGACCCGGGGACCGGGGAGCTGTTTTTT	CASSLPDPGTGELFF
NA	TRBV10-1	TRBJ2-5	NA	TGCGCCAGCAGTGCGTCAGGGGAAGAGACCCAGTACTTC	CASSASGEETQYF
TRBD2	TRBV29-1	TRBJ2-3	NA	TGCAGCGTTGCCCTGCTAGCGGGAACCACAGATACGCAGTATTTT	CSVALLAGTTDTQYF
NA	TRBV5-1	TRBJ2-2	few	TGCGCCAGCAGCTTCGGACAGATGAACACCGGGGAGCTGTTTTTT	CASSFGQMNTGELFF
TRBD1	TRBV25-1	TRBJ1-5	once	TGTGCCAGCAGTCAAACAGGGGTCAATCAGCCCCAGCATTTT	CASSQTGVNQPQHF
TRBD2	TRBV5-1	TRBJ2-3	once	TGCGCCAGCAGCTTCGGTGCGGGAGCTAGCACAGATACGCAGTATTTT	CASSFGAGASTDTQYF
NA	TRBV18	TRBJ2-7	NA	TGTGCCAGCTCACCAGCGGTTACAGGTTCCGAGCAGTACTTC	CASSPAVTGSEQYF
TRBD2	TRBV18	TRBJ2-5	once	TGTGCCAGCTCACCACCCGGAGGTAGCGGGAGGCAAGAGACCCAGTACTTC	CASSPPGGSGRQETQYF
NA	TRBV19	TRBJ1-1	NA	TGTGCCAGTAGTATAGGCCCAGGGAACACTGAAGCTTTCTTT	CASSIGPGNTEAFF
TRBD2	TRBV3-1/TRBV3-2	TRBJ2-1	NA	TGTGCCAGCAGCCAAGTCGTGGAGTTCGGCGGTAGAAGCGGGAGGGCTCTCAATGAGCAGTTCTTC	CASSQVVEFGGRSGRALNEQFF
NA	TRBV5-6	TRBJ1-5	NA	TGTGCCAGCAGCTGGGGGGGGGCTCGGCAGCCCCAGCATTTT	CASSWGGARQPQHF
NA	TRBV4-1	TRBJ1-6	NA	TGCGCCAGCAGCCAAGACGGGGGGAGTGTTAATTCACCCCTCCACTTT	CASSQDGGSVNSPLHF
TRBD1	TRBV29-1	TRBJ2-7	NA	TGCAGCGTCATGGGACAGTCCTACGAGCAGTACTTC	CSVMGQSYEQYF
NA	TRBV3-1/TRBV3-2	TRBJ1-1	NA	TGTGCCAGCAGCCAAGCCGGGGGGCGGGTAGCTTTCTTT	CASSQAGGRVAFF
NA	TRBV28	TRBJ2-2	NA	TGTGCCAGCAGCCTCACCGGGGAGCTGTTTTTT	CASSLTGELFF
TRBD2	TRBV6-5	TRBJ2-3	NA	TGTGCCAGCACGGCAGGCGGGAGGGCCACAGATACGCAGTATTTT	CASTAGGRATDTQYF
NA	TRBV6-5	TRBJ1-2	NA	TGTGCCAGCGGAGCTAACTATGGCTACACCTTC	CASGANYGYTF
NA	TRBV25-1	TRBJ1-4	once	TGTGCCAGCAGCGGGGATCGAGGGGAAAAACTGTTTTTT	CASSGDRGEKLFF
TRBD2	TRBV5-6	TRBJ2-4	NA	TGTGCCAGCAGCGAGCTCGGGGGGATGGCCAAAAACATTCAGTACTTC	CASSELGGMAKNIQYF
NA	TRBV19	TRBJ1-1	NA	TGTGCCAGTAGAATCGGGCGGGCTCCCAGGAACACTGAAGCTTTCTTT	CASRIGRAPRNTEAFF
TRBD1	TRBV15	TRBJ1-5	NA	TGTGCCACCAGCAGCCGACAGGGTTGGAGTCAGCCCCAGCATTTT	CATSSRQGWSQPQHF
NA	TRBV30	TRBJ2-7	NA	TGTGCCTGGACGGGAATACTAGAGCTGGGTGGGGTTTACGAGCAGTACTTC	CAWTGILELGGVYEQYF
NA	TRBV6-5	TRBJ1-3	once	TGTGCCAGCTATACGGGGAACTCTGGAAACACCATATATTTT	CASYTGNSGNTIYF
NA	TRBV3-1/TRBV3-2	TRBJ2-3	NA	TGTGCCAGCAGCCACGGGAGCAACACAGATACGCAGTATTTT	CASSHGSNTDTQYF
TRBD2	TRBV7-3	TRBJ2-7	NA	TGTGCCAGCAGCCCCGGGACTAGCAACGAGCAGTACTTC	CASSPGTSNEQYF
NA	TRBV5-1	TRBJ1-1	NA	TGCGCCAGCAGCTGGCAGGGCACTGAAGCTTTCTTT	CASSWQGTEAFF